A single sample gave rise to the 16 T cell receptor beta chains below, sequenced in a study of blood T cells in healthy people across ages. A second PCR of roughly 6 to 12 cycles used a sample-barcoded 5' primer and a J-beta primer mix. MiXCR, applied by TCRdb to the 5' RACE reads, yields one record per CDR3 protein. The data show 650,000 to 950,000 distinct CDR3 sequences, around two fifths seen once. What was sequenced was blood. The receptors were gathered from a man in his 60s in good health.

The chain uses TRBV6-6 and TRBJ1-5, with a weak D call TRBD1 (5 bases). This CDR3 has 14 amino acids. Trimming stripped 4 bases from V and 6 bases from J, with 13 bases between. Germline V gene sequence: CDR1 MNHNY, CDR2 SVGAGI (reference sequence). The CDR3 DNA sequence: TGTGCCAGCAGTTCCCCCTTGGGGGGTCAGCCCCAGCATTTT. Translating it yields CASSSPLGGQPQHF.

The chain uses TRBV4-3 and TRBJ2-5, with D maybe TRBD2 (5 bases). V lost 0 bases and J 5 bases, leaving 16 bases between the germline ends. The CDR3 runs to 16 residues. The germline gives CDR1 LGHNA, CDR2 YSLEER. The CDR3 region has the DNA TGCGCCAGCAGCCAAGAGACGACGGGAACGGGGGAGACCCAGTACTTC. Its protein product is CASSQETTGTGETQYF.

This clonotype was observed a few times. This chain connects TRBV20-1 to TRBJ2-1; perhaps TRBD1 as D (7 bases). This CDR3 is 15 amino acids long. Germline V gene sequence: CDR1 DFQATT, CDR2 SNEGSKA (reference sequence). V lost 4 bases to trimming and J lost 5 bases, with 18 bases between them. CDR3 sequence reads: CSAKPGGPLDNEQFF. The CDR3 nucleotides are TGCAGTGCTAAGCCAGGGGGGCCGCTCGACAATGAGCAGTTCTTC.

This rearrangement joins TRBV7-2 to TRBJ2-7; D is unclear. Trimming cost V 3 bases and J 2 bases, with 8 bases left between them. The CDR3 length is 13 residues. Germline assignment: CDR1 SGHTA and CDR2 FQGNSA. In nucleotides, the CDR3 is TGTGCCAGCAGCTTTCTGGAACCCTACGAGCAGTACTTC. This gives the protein CASSFLEPYEQYF.

A few counts support this clonotype. The chain links TRBV7-6 to TRBJ2-7; possible D gene TRBD2, 5 bases. Trimming removed 1 base at V and 1 base at J, with 11 bases between. The CDR3 loop spans 15 amino acids. CDR1 and CDR2 from the germline V gene are SGHVS and FNYEAQ. CDR3 sequence (DNA): TGTGCCAGCAGCTTAGGAACGAGGGAGTCCTACGAGCAGTACTTC. Its translation: CASSLGTRESYEQYF.

The CDR3 is CASSQEVAKRQPQHF. The CDR3, as DNA: TGCGCCAGCAGCCAAGAGGTCGCGAAACGTCAGCCCCAGCATTTT. This sequence joins TRBV4-1 and TRBJ1-5, with no clear D. The V gene's germline CDR1 is MGHRA and CDR2 YSYEKL. V shed 0 bases and J shed 6 bases, with 12 bases lying between them. The CDR3 has 15 residues.

This clonotype appeared once. Possible read error: a much larger clone is one base away. Since the CDR3 does not end with the conserved phenylalanine or tryptophan, this likely comes from a read error. The rearrangement uses TRBV7-9 and TRBJ2-4; 9 positions match TRBD1. The J call may be faulty, since TRBJ2-7 better matches the DNA end. This CDR3 is 13 amino acids long. Per the germline V gene, CDR1 is SEHNR and CDR2 is FQNEAQ (reference sequence). This CDR3 is CASSGGQGYEQYS. The DNA of the CDR3 is TGTGCCAGCAGTGGGGGACAGGGCTACGAGCAGTACTCC.

The chain recombines TRBV24-1 with TRBJ2-1, with D uncertain. The CDR3 totals 13 residues. Trimming pared 3 bases from V and 4 bases from J, leaving 6 bases between. Germline lookup yields CDR1 KGHDR and CDR2 SFDVKD. CDR3 residues: CATSDRWYNEQFF. The CDR3 DNA follows: TGTGCCACCAGTGATAGGTGGTACAATGAGCAGTTCTTC.

This clonotype occurred a few times. The CDR3 reads CSARVREEQYF. The CDR3 DNA is TGCAGTGCTAGAGTTAGGGAGGAACAGTACTTC. This chain uses TRBV20-1 with TRBJ2-5; weak D call: TRBD2 (6 bases). Deletions cut 1 base from V and 11 bases from J, with 11 bases between. CDR3 length: 11 amino acids. In germline, CDR1 is DFQATT, CDR2 SNEGSKA (reference sequence).

This chain connects TRBV7-9 to TRBJ1-2; no reliable D call. The V gene's germline CDR1 is SEHNR and CDR2 FQNEAQ (reference sequence). The CDR3 has 16 residues. With 0 bases removed from V and 5 bases from J, the gap between germline ends came to 16 bases. The CDR3 loop is CASSLASVNSLYGYTF. CDR3 DNA sequence: TGTGCCAGCAGCTTAGCCAGTGTTAACTCCTTGTATGGCTACACCTTC.

This clonotype was observed a few times. The chain links TRBV3-1 to TRBJ2-7; D unresolved. V was cut by 3 bases and J by 3 bases, with 9 bases left in between. The CDR3 has 13 amino acids. Germline CDR1 and CDR2: LGHDT and YNNKEL (reference sequence). CDR3 in amino acids: CASSQAQYYEQYF. CDR3 bases: TGTGCCAGCAGCCAGGCCCAATACTACGAGCAGTACTTC.

The J gene is TRBJ2-7, the V gene TRBV11-3; 10 bases are a match to TRBD1. The CDR3 contains 16 residues. V lost 5 bases to trimming and J lost 6 bases; unmatched junction nucleotides: 13. The V gene's germline CDR1 is SGHNT and CDR2 YENEEA. The CDR3 region is CASSIIAPGQGSEQYF. The DNA for the CDR3 is TGTGCCAGCAGCATTATCGCCCCGGGACAGGGGAGCGAGCAGTACTTC.

This clonotype was found a few times. The chain combines TRBV7-9 with TRBJ1-6, with unresolved D. The CDR3 loop spans 13 amino acids. CDR1 and CDR2 (germline): SEHNR, FQNEAQ (reference sequence). Trimming removed 4 bases at V and 4 bases at J, with 5 bases between. The CDR3 here is CASSSGYNSPLHF. In DNA form, the CDR3 reads TGTGCCAGCAGCTCCGGGTATAATTCACCCCTCCACTTT. Filled out from reference TRBV7-9 and TRBJ1-6, the complete variable domain reads DTGVSQNPRHKITKRGQNVTFRCDPISEHNRLYWYRQTLGQGPEFLTYFQNEAQLEKSRLLSDRFSAERPKGSFSTLEIQRTEQGDSAMYLCASSSGYNSPLHFGNGTRLTVT.

On this clonotype itself: One end of the junction does not line up with germline, which may come from a read error. The gene calls are TRBV28 and TRBJ1-2, with D possibly matching TRBD1 (5 bases). CDR1 is MDHEN and CDR2 is SYDVKM in the germline V gene. CDR3 length: 15 amino acids. The CDR3 sequence: CASSRGWTLQYGCTF. In DNA, the CDR3 is TGTGCCAGCAGTAGGGGATGGACACTCCAATATGGCTGCACCTTC.

The DNA of the CDR3 is TGCAGTGCTACCCAATTTGGGGCGGGAGAAAAACTGTTTTTT. It translates to CSATQFGAGEKLFF. V and J are TRBV20-1 and TRBJ1-4; D possibly corresponds to TRBD1 (5 bases). Germline CDR1 is DFQATT and CDR2 is SNEGSKA (reference sequence). Trimming stripped 4 bases from V and 8 bases from J, with 17 bases between. CDR3 length: 14 residues.

This chain joins TRBV20-1 and TRBJ2-7; 10 nucleotides agree with TRBD2. Germline V lookup: CDR1 DFQATT, CDR2 SNEGSKA (reference sequence). This CDR3 spans 14 amino acids. Trimming at V came to 3 bases and at J to 7 bases, leaving 9 bases not matched to a gene. CDR3 protein: CSASKAGGAREQYF. CDR3 sequence (DNA): TGCAGTGCTAGCAAAGCGGGGGGGGCGAGAGAGCAGTACTTC.